The rows below give T cell receptor beta chains drawn from one sample of a study of Ad26.COV2.S vaccination and SARS-CoV-2 variants. Assay used: immunoSEQ multiplex PCR; TCRdb lists only in-frame clones, some missing. Here the sample spans about 350,000 clones, about 88% being singletons. The sample consisted of peripheral blood, taken in a trial of Ad26.COV2.S vaccine versus placebo. The receptors come from a person aged 18-60 years who received the Ad26.COV2.S COVID-19 vaccine or a placebo. Each CDR3 is given with its conserved first and last residue. Fields, in order: J gene, clone size, D gene, V gene, CDR3 DNA, CDR3 protein. The D gene is left open where the match is weak. Clone size is not always given. Where it is, it says once, few, many or a class for expanded clones.

j_call: TRBJ1-6; clone_size: -; d_call: -; v_call: TRBV4-3; cdr3_nt: TGCGCCAGCAGCCAAAAGAGGGAGACAAACAATTCACCCCTCCACTTT; cdr3_aa: CASSQKRETNNSPLHF
j_call: TRBJ2-2; clone_size: -; d_call: -; v_call: TRBV7-2; cdr3_nt: TGTGCCAGCAGCCCCTCGTTAGGGGCCGGGGAGCTGTTTTTT; cdr3_aa: CASSPSLGAGELFF
j_call: TRBJ2-6; clone_size: -; d_call: TRBD1; v_call: TRBV6-5; cdr3_nt: TGTGCCAGCAGTCCGGGACAGTCGAGGGCCAACGTCCTGACTTTC; cdr3_aa: CASSPGQSRANVLTF
j_call: TRBJ2-3; clone_size: -; d_call: -; v_call: TRBV28; cdr3_nt: TGTGCCAGCAGCCCGGGACATGGGGCAGATACGCAGTATTTT; cdr3_aa: CASSPGHGADTQYF
j_call: TRBJ2-2; clone_size: -; d_call: TRBD2; v_call: TRBV2; cdr3_nt: TGTGCCAGCAGTAGGACTAGCGCGAACACCGGGGAGCTGTTTTTT; cdr3_aa: CASSRTSANTGELFF
j_call: TRBJ2-7; clone_size: -; d_call: -; v_call: TRBV9; cdr3_nt: TGTGCCAGCAGCCCTGGGGGCGGACGCTACGAGCAGTACTTC; cdr3_aa: CASSPGGGRYEQYF
j_call: TRBJ1-1; clone_size: -; d_call: -; v_call: TRBV29-1; cdr3_nt: TGCAGCGTTGTCAAACTTCTACGGAGGGACACTGAAGCTTTCTTT; cdr3_aa: CSVVKLLRRDTEAFF
j_call: TRBJ1-4; clone_size: -; d_call: TRBD1; v_call: TRBV20-1; cdr3_nt: TGCAGTGCTATTGACAGGGGAGGGGAAAAACTGTTTTTT; cdr3_aa: CSAIDRGGEKLFF
j_call: TRBJ2-7; clone_size: -; d_call: -; v_call: TRBV2; cdr3_nt: TGTGCCAGCAGTGAAACTCCGGGGATGCCCTACGAGCAGTACTTC; cdr3_aa: CASSETPGMPYEQYF
j_call: TRBJ2-7; clone_size: -; d_call: -; v_call: TRBV7-2; cdr3_nt: TGTGCCAGCAGCCAAGGGGGGGGGCTGGTCGAGCAGTACTTC; cdr3_aa: CASSQGGGLVEQYF
j_call: TRBJ2-1; clone_size: -; d_call: -; v_call: TRBV25-1; cdr3_nt: TGTGCCAGCAGTGAACACAGCAGCTCCTACAATGAGCAGTTCTTC; cdr3_aa: CASSEHSSSYNEQFF
j_call: TRBJ2-3; clone_size: -; d_call: TRBD2; v_call: TRBV7-2; cdr3_nt: TGTGCCAGCAGCTTTTGGACTAGCGGGAGGTCAAATACGCAGTATTTT; cdr3_aa: CASSFWTSGRSNTQYF
j_call: TRBJ2-2; clone_size: -; d_call: -; v_call: TRBV18; cdr3_nt: TGTGCCAGCTCTCCCGACGGTAACACCGGGGAGCTGTTTTTT; cdr3_aa: CASSPDGNTGELFF
j_call: TRBJ1-1; clone_size: -; d_call: -; v_call: TRBV20-1; cdr3_nt: TGCAGTGCTAGCCTGAACACTGAAGCTTTCTTT; cdr3_aa: CSASLNTEAFF
j_call: TRBJ2-2; clone_size: -; d_call: TRBD2; v_call: TRBV3-1/TRBV3-2; cdr3_nt: TGTGCCAGCAGCGATAGCGGGGGGGCTCCCGGGGAGCTGTTTTTT; cdr3_aa: CASSDSGGAPGELFF
j_call: TRBJ1-2; clone_size: -; d_call: -; v_call: TRBV20-1; cdr3_nt: TGCAGTGCTAGTAATATCGGGAGGGGTGACGCCTATGGCTACACCTTC; cdr3_aa: CSASNIGRGDAYGYTF
j_call: TRBJ2-5; clone_size: -; d_call: -; v_call: TRBV12-3/TRBV12-4; cdr3_nt: TGTGCCAGCAGCACGGGACGCGATACCCAGTACTTC; cdr3_aa: CASSTGRDTQYF
j_call: TRBJ2-3; clone_size: -; d_call: -; v_call: TRBV4-3; cdr3_nt: TGCGCCAGCAGCCAAGACCGAGATACGCAGTATTTT; cdr3_aa: CASSQDRDTQYF
j_call: TRBJ2-7; clone_size: -; d_call: -; v_call: TRBV20-1; cdr3_nt: TGCAGTGCTAGTCCCCCTAGCGAGACCTACGAGCAGTACTTC; cdr3_aa: CSASPPSETYEQYF
j_call: TRBJ1-5; clone_size: -; d_call: -; v_call: TRBV15; cdr3_nt: TGTGCCACCAGCCGGCGGGGAAAGGGCAATCAGCCCCAGCATTTT; cdr3_aa: CATSRRGKGNQPQHF
j_call: TRBJ2-5; clone_size: -; d_call: TRBD2; v_call: TRBV29-1; cdr3_nt: TGCAGCGTTGAGACGGGAGGTTGGGAGACCCAGTACTTC; cdr3_aa: CSVETGGWETQYF
j_call: TRBJ2-3; clone_size: few; d_call: TRBD2; v_call: TRBV11-2; cdr3_nt: TGTGCCAGCGGTCCCCTTAGCGGGAGGAGGGCAGATACGCAGTATTTT; cdr3_aa: CASGPLSGRRADTQYF
j_call: TRBJ2-1; clone_size: -; d_call: -; v_call: TRBV5-1; cdr3_nt: TGCGCCAGCAGCTTGGGGGAAGGGTCCGGGGTTCACAATGAGCAGTTCTTC; cdr3_aa: CASSLGEGSGVHNEQFF
j_call: TRBJ2-7; clone_size: -; d_call: TRBD1; v_call: TRBV6-2/TRBV6-3; cdr3_nt: TGTGCCAGCAGGCCTCCGGGACAGCGCTACGAGCAGTACTTC; cdr3_aa: CASRPPGQRYEQYF
j_call: TRBJ2-1; clone_size: -; d_call: TRBD2; v_call: TRBV6-2/TRBV6-3; cdr3_nt: TGTGCCAGCAGTTCGGCGGGCGGGAGCTACAATGAGCAGTTCTTC; cdr3_aa: CASSSAGGSYNEQFF
j_call: TRBJ1-2; clone_size: -; d_call: -; v_call: TRBV2; cdr3_nt: TGTGCCAGCAGAGGGGACACAGAGATCTATGGCTACACCTTC; cdr3_aa: CASRGDTEIYGYTF
j_call: TRBJ2-2; clone_size: once; d_call: TRBD1; v_call: TRBV5-5; cdr3_nt: TGTGCCAGCAGCTTCGACAGGGTGCCCAACACCGGGGAGCTGTTTTTT; cdr3_aa: CASSFDRVPNTGELFF
j_call: TRBJ1-1; clone_size: once; d_call: -; v_call: TRBV18; cdr3_nt: TGTGCCAGCTCACCATTTGGAAACACTGAAGCTTTCTTT; cdr3_aa: CASSPFGNTEAFF
j_call: TRBJ2-2; clone_size: -; d_call: -; v_call: TRBV7-6; cdr3_nt: TGTGCCAGCAGCCCTGGGACACCGAACACCGGGGAGCTGTTTTTT; cdr3_aa: CASSPGTPNTGELFF
j_call: TRBJ2-1; clone_size: -; d_call: TRBD2; v_call: TRBV5-1; cdr3_nt: TGCGCCAGCAGCTTGGCCATGGCGGGGGGCCCTTCGATCTACAATGAGCAGTTCTTC; cdr3_aa: CASSLAMAGGPSIYNEQFF
j_call: TRBJ1-6; clone_size: few; d_call: -; v_call: TRBV6-2/TRBV6-3; cdr3_nt: TGTGCCAGCAGTTACTCTGGGGGTAATTCACCCCTCCACTTT; cdr3_aa: CASSYSGGNSPLHF
j_call: TRBJ1-5; clone_size: -; d_call: -; v_call: TRBV15; cdr3_nt: TGTGCCACCAGTACAGGGAACTCAGTTGGCGGTCGGCCCCAGCATTTT; cdr3_aa: CATSTGNSVGGRPQHF
j_call: TRBJ1-2; clone_size: -; d_call: -; v_call: TRBV7-2; cdr3_nt: TGTGCCAGCAGCTTAGACCCCAGTGGAACAGGGAATTATGGCTACACCTTC; cdr3_aa: CASSLDPSGTGNYGYTF
j_call: TRBJ2-1; clone_size: -; d_call: TRBD2; v_call: TRBV5-4; cdr3_nt: TGTGCCAGCAGCTTGGGTCTAGCGGGGGCCGGGGTCGATGAGCAGTTCTTC; cdr3_aa: CASSLGLAGAGVDEQFF
j_call: TRBJ1-2; clone_size: -; d_call: -; v_call: TRBV7-2; cdr3_nt: TGTGCCAGCAGCTCTAGGGTGAACGATGGCTACACCTTC; cdr3_aa: CASSSRVNDGYTF
j_call: TRBJ1-4; clone_size: -; d_call: -; v_call: TRBV19; cdr3_nt: TGTGCCAGTAGACGGGGGGACCGGTTGGAAAAACTGTTTTTT; cdr3_aa: CASRRGDRLEKLFF
j_call: TRBJ1-6; clone_size: -; d_call: TRBD1; v_call: TRBV6-5; cdr3_nt: TGTGCCAGCAGTTGGGGACAGGGGGAATTGACACCCCTCCACTTT; cdr3_aa: CASSWGQGELTPLHF
j_call: TRBJ2-7; clone_size: once; d_call: TRBD2; v_call: TRBV28; cdr3_nt: TGTGCCAGCACCCGTAGCGGGGGCTACGAGCAGTACTTC; cdr3_aa: CASTRSGGYEQYF
j_call: TRBJ2-3; clone_size: -; d_call: -; v_call: TRBV4-3; cdr3_nt: TGCGCCAGCAGCCAAGATGCGGGCACAGATACGCAGTATTTT; cdr3_aa: CASSQDAGTDTQYF
j_call: TRBJ2-7; clone_size: -; d_call: -; v_call: TRBV18; cdr3_nt: TGTGCCAGCTCCGTCGTGAGGACGGCCGAGCAGTACTTC; cdr3_aa: CASSVVRTAEQYF
j_call: TRBJ2-7; clone_size: few; d_call: TRBD2; v_call: TRBV5-4; cdr3_nt: TGTGCCAGCAGCTCCTCCGGGACTAGTTTGGGCGAGCAGTACTTC; cdr3_aa: CASSSSGTSLGEQYF
j_call: TRBJ2-7; clone_size: -; d_call: -; v_call: TRBV7-9; cdr3_nt: TGTGCCAGCAGCGACATCAGGGGGGCCTACGAGCAGTACTTC; cdr3_aa: CASSDIRGAYEQYF
j_call: TRBJ2-7; clone_size: -; d_call: -; v_call: TRBV4-3; cdr3_nt: TGCGCCAGCAGCCAAGAACCACCCCGGCGTGGGGGAAGCTCCTACGAGCAGTACTTC; cdr3_aa: CASSQEPPRRGGSSYEQYF
j_call: TRBJ2-5; clone_size: -; d_call: TRBD2; v_call: TRBV27; cdr3_nt: TGTGCCAGCAGTTTCTTGGCGGGGGGGTACCAAGAGACCCAGTACTTC; cdr3_aa: CASSFLAGGYQETQYF
j_call: TRBJ2-3; clone_size: once; d_call: -; v_call: TRBV5-1; cdr3_nt: TGCGCCAGCAACTGGCCAGATACGCAGTATTTT; cdr3_aa: CASNWPDTQYF
j_call: TRBJ2-7; clone_size: few; d_call: TRBD2; v_call: TRBV7-8; cdr3_nt: TGTGCCAGCAGCTTCCAAATCGGGACTAGCGGGCAGTACTTC; cdr3_aa: CASSFQIGTSGQYF
j_call: TRBJ1-5; clone_size: -; d_call: TRBD1; v_call: TRBV6-5; cdr3_nt: TGTGCCAGCAGTTACCGGACAGGGGGCAATCAGCCCCAGCATTTT; cdr3_aa: CASSYRTGGNQPQHF
j_call: TRBJ2-2; clone_size: -; d_call: -; v_call: TRBV9; cdr3_nt: TGTGCCAGCAGCGTAGAGGTCACCGGGGAGCTGTTTTTT; cdr3_aa: CASSVEVTGELFF
j_call: TRBJ2-7; clone_size: -; d_call: TRBD1; v_call: TRBV5-1; cdr3_nt: TGCGCCAGCAGTCGATCTTGGACAGGAGCCTCCTACGAGCAGTACTTC; cdr3_aa: CASSRSWTGASYEQYF
j_call: TRBJ2-1; clone_size: once; d_call: -; v_call: TRBV5-1; cdr3_nt: TGCGCCAGCAGCCCGGACGGGAGCTCCTACAATGAGCAGTTCTTC; cdr3_aa: CASSPDGSSYNEQFF
j_call: TRBJ2-1; clone_size: -; d_call: -; v_call: TRBV27; cdr3_nt: TGTGCCAGCAGTCAGTACAATGAGCAGTTCTTC; cdr3_aa: CASSQYNEQFF
j_call: TRBJ1-6; clone_size: -; d_call: -; v_call: TRBV28; cdr3_nt: TGTGCCACGTACAGGGACCGCTATAATTCACCCCTCCACTTT; cdr3_aa: CATYRDRYNSPLHF
j_call: TRBJ2-7; clone_size: -; d_call: TRBD2; v_call: TRBV30; cdr3_nt: TGTGCCTGGAGCGGAGGGACTAGAGTTGAGTACGAGCAGTACTTC; cdr3_aa: CAWSGGTRVEYEQYF